This note documents a single TCR beta chain sequence. Its target is not known. The record originates from a study of shared clonotypes between healthy human individuals. The trim removed 0 bases at V and 6 bases at J, leaving 5 bases unmatched. The CDR3 has 15 residues. CDR1 and CDR2 (germline): MGHRA, YSYEKL. The naive CD8 population came from CD45RO-negative cells selected for CCR7, without terminally differentiated effector memory CD45RA+ cells. Regarding the study as a whole: Limited genetic and exposure-history diversity came from having few donors. Larger estimated richness was generally recorded for naive subsets relative to memory subsets. Despite large depth, rarefaction showed incomplete sorted-subset sequencing. Sequencing depth was predicted to influence how clonotypes are shared among donors.

Sequenced by immunoSEQ multiplex PCR; TCRdb stores in-frame clones only, minus some. The sample shows about 2 million clones, about 95% of them seen only once. The chain has TRBV4-1 and TRBJ1-1, with 9 nucleotides matching TRBD1. This TCR came from a man between 18 and 35 years old in good health. Specimen: naive CD8+ T cells sorted from blood. This chain's CDR3 is CASSQEWTGVAEAFF. CDR3 coding DNA: TGCGCCAGCAGCCAAGAGTGGACAGGGGTTGCTGAAGCTTTCTTT.